This passage covers 10 T cell receptor beta chains from one sample sequenced in a study of technical replicates of blood from several donors. The method was immunoSEQ multiplex PCR; TCRdb's version includes in-frame clones alone and lacks a portion of them. The sample carries about 100,000 clones, 96% recorded once. The material sequenced was T cells isolated from PBMCs. These receptor sequences come from a human donor in good health.

This chain connects TRBV28 to TRBJ2-1; D is possibly TRBD1 (5 bases). The CDR3 totals 14 residues. With 7 bases removed from V and 5 bases from J, the gap between germline ends came to 15 bases. The V gene's germline CDR1 is MDHEN and CDR2 SYDVKM. The CDR3 DNA reads as TGTGCCAGCATTAGGGGTGGGAATAACAATGAGCAGTTCTTC. Residues: CASIRGGNNNEQFF.

The V and J genes are TRBV10-2 and TRBJ2-5; 12 nucleotides match TRBD2. V lost 5 bases and J lost 5; bases outside the gene matches: 6. Germline V gene lookup returns CDR1 WSHSY and CDR2 SAAADI. The CDR3 sequence is 15 residues long. The CDR3 protein is CASSFPGTSGETQYF. In DNA form, the CDR3 reads TGCGCCAGCAGTTTCCCCGGGACTAGCGGGGAGACCCAGTACTTC.

The chain recombines TRBV30 with TRBJ2-3, with 11 bases aligning to TRBD2. The V gene's germline CDR1 is GTSNPN and CDR2 SVGIG (reference sequence). The CDR3 runs to 18 residues. The V and J ends lost 8 bases and 2 bases, in that order; junction bases with no gene match: 18. The CDR3 DNA follows: TGTGCCCGAAACCGAACTAGCGGGAGTGGGCTTATCACAGATACGCAGTATTTT. It encodes CARNRTSGSGLITDTQYF.

J is TRBJ2-7 and V is TRBV5-1, with 10 bases that match TRBD1. The germline CDR1 and CDR2 sequences are SGHRS and YFSETQ. V shed 4 bases and J 4 bases; nucleotides not matched to a gene: 11. This CDR3 is 16 amino acids long. The CDR3 sequence: CASSQLTGGQAYEQYF. The CDR3 nucleotides read TGCGCCAGCAGCCAGCTGACAGGGGGCCAAGCGTACGAGCAGTACTTC.

The chain links TRBV28 to TRBJ1-4; no definite D call. This CDR3 contains 13 residues. Trimming removed 5 bases from V and 8 bases from J, with 12 bases in between. CDR1 and CDR2 from the germline V gene are MDHEN and SYDVKM. The CDR3 sequence is CASSPYRGEKLFF. The CDR3 nucleotides are TGTGCCAGCAGTCCATATCGAGGGGAAAAACTGTTTTTT.

CDR3 in amino acids: CASGLAIRGYYNEQFF. The CDR3 bases are TGTGCTAGTGGTTTGGCCATTAGGGGGTACTACAATGAGCAGTTCTTC. The V and J genes are TRBV12-5 and TRBJ2-1; a weak D match, TRBD1 (6 bases). The CDR3 is 16 amino acids. V was pared by 1 base and J by 3 bases, with 13 bases between. Germline V gene data show CDR1 as LGHNT and CDR2 as FRNRAP.

V is TRBV25-1 and J is TRBJ2-1; 14 positions agree with TRBD2. This CDR3 has 15 residues. J was trimmed by 8 bases and V by 4 bases; bases with no gene match: 4. The germline CDR1 and CDR2 sequences are MGHDK and SYGVNS. The DNA of the CDR3 is TGTGCCAGCAGTGTTGGGGGACTAGCGGGAGATGAGCAGTTCTTC. Translated: CASSVGGLAGDEQFF.

The CDR3 region is CASSLRRPASGSYEQFF. The CDR3 DNA reads as TGCGCCAGCAGCTTGCGTCGTCCGGCTAGCGGGAGTTACGAGCAGTTCTTC. The genes are TRBV5-1 and TRBJ2-1, with 10 bases lining up with TRBD2. CDR1 and CDR2 from the germline V gene are SGHRS and YFSETQ. V lost 1 base and J lost 10; bases outside the gene matches: 14. The CDR3 sequence is 17 residues long.

The chain joins TRBV11-2 to TRBJ1-2; D gene uncertain. In germline, CDR1 is SGHAT, CDR2 FQNNGV. CDR3 length: 13 amino acids. V was clipped by 3 bases and J by 1 base, with 6 bases between them. CDR3 region: CASSLAVNYGYTF. CDR3 DNA sequence: TGTGCCAGCAGCTTGGCCGTTAACTATGGCTACACCTTC.

This sequence joins TRBV15 and TRBJ2-1, with unresolved D. The ends were cut back, 0 bases at V and 2 bases at J, with 8 bases in the middle. Germline V lookup: CDR1 LNHNV, CDR2 YYDKDF (reference sequence). There are 15 residues in the CDR3. The CDR3 is CATSRDPVTYNEQFF. The CDR3 region has the DNA TGTGCCACCAGCAGAGATCCGGTAACCTACAATGAGCAGTTCTTC.